The 11 T cell receptor beta chains below all came from one sample that was sequenced in a study of blood T cells in healthy people across ages (dated by TCRdb to between 2014 and 2017). Receptor libraries were prepared by 5' RACE. TCRdb lists the instrument as Illumina HiSeq 2500. A second PCR of about 6 to 11 cycles was performed with a sample-barcoded 5' primer and a J-beta primer mix. Clones were called with MiXCR by TCRdb after fastp trimmed the public reads at Q25, and only in-frame beta chains were retained. One record per CDR3 amino acid sequence lists the most common genes and DNA. Counted in this sample were hundreds of thousands of distinct CDR3 sequences; roughly 56% of them appeared once. The ten largest clones capture 25% to 30% of the sample. Sequenced: blood. The receptors here all came from a man aged 35-49 years in good health.

This sequence joins TRBV20-1 and TRBJ2-7; D perhaps matches TRBD1 (6 bases). V dropped 1 base and J dropped 4 bases, with 8 bases sitting between them. Germline V gene lookup returns CDR1 DFQATT and CDR2 SNEGSKA (reference sequence). This CDR3 has 12 amino acids. CDR3 nucleotides: TGCAGTGCTAGAGGGACAGTTTACGAGCAGTACTTC. Translation: CSARGTVYEQYF.

The J gene is TRBJ2-5, the V gene TRBV20-1; D possibly corresponds to TRBD2 (6 bases). Germline loops: CDR1 DFQATT, CDR2 SNEGSKA (reference sequence). Trimming took 6 bases from V and 4 from J, leaving 18 bases between them. The CDR3 is 14 amino acids. The CDR3 spells CSARLAANGETQYF. The CDR3 bases are TGCAGTGCCCGGTTAGCGGCTAACGGAGAGACCCAGTACTTC.

The CDR3 region has the DNA TGTGCCAGCAGCTTAGTGGTAGATTCCTACGAGCAGTACTTC. Protein sequence: CASSLVVDSYEQYF. The rearrangement links TRBV7-2 to TRBJ2-7, with unresolved D. Germline lookup yields CDR1 SGHTA and CDR2 FQGNSA. The V and J ends lost 1 base and 1 base respectively, with 8 bases between them. This CDR3 contains 14 residues.

The gene calls are TRBV7-6 and TRBJ2-1, with D perhaps given as TRBD1 or TRBD2 (5 bases each). The V gene's germline CDR1 is SGHVS and CDR2 FNYEAQ. V was clipped by 6 bases and J by 4 bases, with 16 bases between them. The CDR3 contains 15 residues. The chain's CDR3 is CASSRGGSGYNEQFF. CDR3 sequence (DNA): TGTGCCAGCAGTCGGGGCGGCAGTGGTTACAATGAGCAGTTCTTC.

The chain uses TRBV7-2 and TRBJ2-6; D may be TRBD1 (5 bases). The ends were cut back, 5 bases at V and 0 bases at J, with 8 bases in the middle. This CDR3 has 15 residues. CDR1 is SGHTA, CDR2 FQGNSA, per germline. The CDR3 DNA reads TGTGCCAGCAGCCGGACACGCTCTGGGGCCAACGTCCTGACTTTC. Translated, it gives CASSRTRSGANVLTF.

The chain links TRBV10-3 to TRBJ2-7; TRBD2 matches at 10 bases. There are 13 residues in the CDR3. V was clipped by 4 bases and J by 4 bases; unmatched bases: 1. Looked up from germline, CDR1 is ENHRY and CDR2 is SYGVKD. In DNA, the CDR3 is TGTGCCATCAGTGGGGGACTAGCGTACGAGCAGTACTTC. It codes for CAISGGLAYEQYF.

J is TRBJ1-1 and V is TRBV20-1; tentatively, D is TRBD1 (6 bases). In germline, CDR1 is DFQATT, CDR2 SNEGSKA (reference sequence). The CDR3 runs 15 residues. The ends were cut back, 2 bases at V and 5 bases at J, with 18 bases in the middle. The CDR3 here is CSARSGAGGQTEAFF. The CDR3 DNA follows: TGCAGTGCTAGATCAGGGGCCGGGGGCCAAACTGAAGCTTTCTTT.

V is TRBV20-1 and J is TRBJ2-5; 10 nucleotides agree with TRBD1. V shed 3 bases and J 1 base; nucleotides not matched to a gene: 5. The CDR3 has 15 amino acids. CDR1 and CDR2 (germline): DFQATT, SNEGSKA (reference sequence). The CDR3 loop is CSASRDRGPQETQYF. CDR3 in DNA: TGCAGTGCTAGCCGGGACAGGGGACCCCAAGAGACCCAGTACTTC.

CDR3: CASSLTLLAKNIQYF. CDR3 sequence (DNA): TGTGCCAGCAGTTTGACCCTACTAGCCAAAAACATTCAGTACTTC. V gene TRBV28 combines with J gene TRBJ2-4; D not resolved. V dropped 3 bases and J dropped 0 bases, with 9 bases sitting between them. Germline CDR1 and CDR2: MDHEN and SYDVKM. The CDR3 has 15 amino acids.

The rearrangement joins TRBV3-1 to TRBJ2-1; TRBD2 matches at 8 bases. The V and J ends lost 3 bases and 9 bases, in that order; junction bases with no gene match: 10. The germline V gene encodes CDR1 LGHDT and CDR2 YNNKEL (reference sequence). This CDR3 region has 15 residues. CDR3 region: CASSQGAGATSEQFF. For the CDR3, the DNA is TGTGCCAGCAGCCAGGGAGCGGGAGCGACGAGTGAGCAGTTCTTC.

The chain carries TRBV6-5 and TRBJ1-2; D call uncertain. Germline CDR1 is MNHEY and CDR2 is SVGAGI. The CDR3 spans 15 residues. V lost 6 bases and J lost 3, with 17 bases in between. The CDR3 DNA reads as TGTGCCAGCAGACCCATGGCAGACGCGGACTATGGCTACACCTTC. Amino acid sequence: CASRPMADADYGYTF.